These 6 T cell receptor beta chains share one sample of origin, sequenced in a study of a mutant IDH1 vaccine in newly diagnosed glioma. Stated time point: baseline, week 1 (first vaccination visit). Treatment of the sample: pre-vaccination baseline after standard-of-care therapy. Using immunoSEQ multiplex PCR, the repertoire was profiled, and TCRdb retains in-frame clones only, with some absent. The sample carries tens of thousands of clones, approximately 81% recorded once. Sequenced material: PBMCs, taken from a glioma patient treated with radiotherapy, temozolomide or both. The receptors stem from a man in his late teens or twenties with glioma.

The chain has TRBV5-5 and TRBJ2-7; no clear D. The ends were cut back, 7 bases at V and 4 bases at J, with 15 bases in the middle. The CDR3 covers 13 residues. The germline V gene has CDR1 SGHKS and CDR2 YYEKEE (reference sequence). CDR3: CASSFGRHYEQYF. CDR3 nucleotides: TGTGCCAGCTCTTTTGGTCGGCATTACGAGCAGTACTTC.

This clone was found a few times. The chain joins TRBV2 to TRBJ1-1, with unresolved D. In germline, CDR1 is SNHLY, CDR2 FYNNEI. Trimming pared 6 bases from V and 1 base from J, leaving 9 bases between. The CDR3 contains 13 residues. CDR3 sequence (DNA): TGTGCCAGCAGAGTAGCTCGGAACACTGAAGCTTTCTTT. This codes for CASRVARNTEAFF.

This clone was counted between two and nine times. The genes are TRBV19 and TRBJ1-1; D ambiguous. The CDR3 has 13 amino acids. Germline CDR1 is LNHDA and CDR2 is SQIVND (reference sequence). Trimming shortened V by 3 bases and J by 1 base, and 6 bases separated the two germline ends. CDR3 residues: CASSISGNTEAFF. CDR3 nucleotide sequence: TGTGCCAGTAGTATTTCTGGGAACACTGAAGCTTTCTTT.

This sequence joins TRBV30 and TRBJ2-3; 12 bases map to TRBD2. This CDR3 comprises 15 residues. The V gene end was trimmed by 4 bases and the J gene end by 3 bases; junction bases not matched to a gene: 5. Germline assignment: CDR1 GTSNPN and CDR2 SVGIG (reference sequence). The CDR3: CAWTSGGAGTDTQYF. The CDR3 DNA sequence: TGTGCCTGGACTAGCGGGGGGGCCGGGACAGATACGCAGTATTTT.

The CDR3 nucleotides are TGTGCCAGCAGACCAGGGGGCAGCCAGCCCCAGCATTTT. Protein: CASRPGGSQPQHF. The J gene is TRBJ1-5, the V gene TRBV28, with 8 bases that match TRBD1. This CDR3 comprises 13 residues. Losses at the gene ends were 6 bases for V and 7 bases for J; bases not matched to a gene: 5. In germline, CDR1 is MDHEN, CDR2 SYDVKM.

This clone has a single count. This rearrangement joins TRBV6-5 to TRBJ2-7; D may be TRBD1 or TRBD2 (5 bases each). Germline assignment: CDR1 MNHEY and CDR2 SVGAGI. Trimming shortened V by 3 bases and J by 2 bases, and 17 bases separated the two germline ends. This CDR3 comprises 16 residues. The CDR3, as DNA: TGTGCCAGCAGTTATGCCCGAGGGGCCCCCGCCTACGAGCAGTACTTC. This encodes CASSYARGAPAYEQYF.